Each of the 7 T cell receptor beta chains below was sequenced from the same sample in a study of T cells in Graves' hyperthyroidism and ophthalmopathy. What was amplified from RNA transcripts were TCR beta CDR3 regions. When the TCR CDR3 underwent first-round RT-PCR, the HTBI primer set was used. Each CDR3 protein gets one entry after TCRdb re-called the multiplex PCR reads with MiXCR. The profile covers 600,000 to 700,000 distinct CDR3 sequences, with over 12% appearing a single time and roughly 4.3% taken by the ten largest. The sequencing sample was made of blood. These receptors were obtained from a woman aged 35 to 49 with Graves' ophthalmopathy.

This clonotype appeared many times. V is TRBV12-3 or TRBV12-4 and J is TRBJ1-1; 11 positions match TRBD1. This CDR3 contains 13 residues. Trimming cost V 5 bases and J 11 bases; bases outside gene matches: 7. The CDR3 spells CASSPGQGAFAFF. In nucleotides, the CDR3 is TGTGCCAGCAGTCCCGGACAGGGGGCCTTTGCTTTCTTT.

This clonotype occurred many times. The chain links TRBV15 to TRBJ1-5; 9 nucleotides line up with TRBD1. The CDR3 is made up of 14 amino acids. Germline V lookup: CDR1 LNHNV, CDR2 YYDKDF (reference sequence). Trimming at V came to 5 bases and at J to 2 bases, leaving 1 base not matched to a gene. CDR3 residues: CATSWTGGNQPQHF. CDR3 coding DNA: TGTGCCACCAGCTGGACAGGGGGCAATCAGCCCCAGCATTTT.

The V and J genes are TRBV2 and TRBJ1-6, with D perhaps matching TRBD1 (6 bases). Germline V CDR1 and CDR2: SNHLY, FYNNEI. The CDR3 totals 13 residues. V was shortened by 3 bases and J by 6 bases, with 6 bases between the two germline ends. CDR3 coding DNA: TGTGCCAGCAGTGACAGGGGTAATTCACCCCTCCACTTT. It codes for CASSDRGNSPLHF.

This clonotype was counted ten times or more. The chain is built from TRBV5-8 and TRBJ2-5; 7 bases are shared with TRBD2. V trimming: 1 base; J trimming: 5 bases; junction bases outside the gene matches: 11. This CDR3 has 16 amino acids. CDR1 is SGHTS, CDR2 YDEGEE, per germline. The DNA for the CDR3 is TGTGCCAGCAGCTTGCTTCGGGACCTGGGAGGGGAGACCCAGTACTTC. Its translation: CASSLLRDLGGETQYF.

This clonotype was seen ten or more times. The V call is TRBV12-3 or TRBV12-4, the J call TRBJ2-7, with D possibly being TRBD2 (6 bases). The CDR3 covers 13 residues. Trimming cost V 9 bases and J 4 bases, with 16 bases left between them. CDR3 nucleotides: TGTGCCAGTCTTGCCCCCGGGGGTTACGAGCAGTACTTC. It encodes CASLAPGGYEQYF.

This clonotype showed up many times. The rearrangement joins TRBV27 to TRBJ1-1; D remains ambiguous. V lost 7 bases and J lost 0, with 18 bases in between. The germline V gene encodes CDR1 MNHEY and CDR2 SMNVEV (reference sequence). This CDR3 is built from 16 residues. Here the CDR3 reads CASKISQEAMNTEAFF. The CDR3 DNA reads TGTGCCAGCAAGATAAGTCAAGAGGCAATGAACACTGAAGCTTTCTTT.

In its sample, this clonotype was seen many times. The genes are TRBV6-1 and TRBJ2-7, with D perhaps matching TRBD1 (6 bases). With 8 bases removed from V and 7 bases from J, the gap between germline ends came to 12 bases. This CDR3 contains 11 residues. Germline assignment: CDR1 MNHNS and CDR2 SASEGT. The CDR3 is CASGQGWEQYF. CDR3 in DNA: TGTGCCAGCGGGCAGGGGTGGGAGCAGTACTTC.